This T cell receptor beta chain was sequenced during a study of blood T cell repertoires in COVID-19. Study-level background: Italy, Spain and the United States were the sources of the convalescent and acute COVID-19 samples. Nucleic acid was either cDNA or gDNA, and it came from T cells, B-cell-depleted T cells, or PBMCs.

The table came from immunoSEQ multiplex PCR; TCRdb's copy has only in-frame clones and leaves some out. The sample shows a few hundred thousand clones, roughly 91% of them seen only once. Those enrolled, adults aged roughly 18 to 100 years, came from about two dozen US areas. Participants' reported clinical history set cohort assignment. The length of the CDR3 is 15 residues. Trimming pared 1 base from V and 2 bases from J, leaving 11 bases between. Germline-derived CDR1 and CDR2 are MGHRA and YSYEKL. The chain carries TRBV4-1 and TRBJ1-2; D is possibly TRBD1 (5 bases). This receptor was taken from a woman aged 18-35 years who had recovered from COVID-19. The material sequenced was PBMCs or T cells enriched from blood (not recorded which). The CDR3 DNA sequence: TGCGCCAGCAGCCAAGCCCAGGGCGGAAACTATGGCTACACCTTC. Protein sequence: CASSQAQGGNYGYTF.